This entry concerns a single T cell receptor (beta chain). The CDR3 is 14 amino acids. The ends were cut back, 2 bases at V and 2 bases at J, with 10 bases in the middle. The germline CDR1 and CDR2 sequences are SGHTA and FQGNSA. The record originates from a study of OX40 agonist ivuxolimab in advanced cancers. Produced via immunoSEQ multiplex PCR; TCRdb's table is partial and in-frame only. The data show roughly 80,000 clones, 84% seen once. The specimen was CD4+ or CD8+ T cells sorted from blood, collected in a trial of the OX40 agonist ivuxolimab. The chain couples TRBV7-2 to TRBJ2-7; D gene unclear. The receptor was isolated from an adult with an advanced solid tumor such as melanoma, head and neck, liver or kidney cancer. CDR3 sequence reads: CASSLHGYAYEQYF. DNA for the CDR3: TGTGCCAGCAGCTTACACGGCTACGCCTACGAGCAGTACTTC.